This paragraph covers one T cell receptor beta chain sequence. Its antigen is as yet unknown. Presence of unique molecular identifiers characterized the TCR beta cDNA libraries. Out of about 0.9 to 11 million T cells, a few hundred thousand cDNA molecules were generated. TCRdb reprocessed the PCR reads with MiXCR, giving one entry per CDR3 protein. This sample has approximately 730,000 distinct CDR3 sequences; 46% occur once, and the top ten carry roughly 4.5%. The data were taken from a study of post-analysis software for immune sequencing data. Broader study findings: Those with multiple sclerosis, the patient group, showed significantly lower normalized Chao1 diversity than controls.

This receptor was identified in a girl aged 10 to 17 with multiple sclerosis. The sample comprised blood.

The CDR3 spells CASSQGLAGLLQETQYF. The DNA for the CDR3 is TGTGCCAGCAGCCAAGGACTAGCGGGACTACTTCAAGAGACCCAGTACTTC. The chain couples TRBV7-2 to TRBJ2-5, with 12 bases that match TRBD2. The length of the CDR3 is 17 residues. V dropped 5 bases and J dropped 2; count of bases not matched to a gene: 9. Per the germline V gene, CDR1 is SGHTA and CDR2 is FQGNSA.